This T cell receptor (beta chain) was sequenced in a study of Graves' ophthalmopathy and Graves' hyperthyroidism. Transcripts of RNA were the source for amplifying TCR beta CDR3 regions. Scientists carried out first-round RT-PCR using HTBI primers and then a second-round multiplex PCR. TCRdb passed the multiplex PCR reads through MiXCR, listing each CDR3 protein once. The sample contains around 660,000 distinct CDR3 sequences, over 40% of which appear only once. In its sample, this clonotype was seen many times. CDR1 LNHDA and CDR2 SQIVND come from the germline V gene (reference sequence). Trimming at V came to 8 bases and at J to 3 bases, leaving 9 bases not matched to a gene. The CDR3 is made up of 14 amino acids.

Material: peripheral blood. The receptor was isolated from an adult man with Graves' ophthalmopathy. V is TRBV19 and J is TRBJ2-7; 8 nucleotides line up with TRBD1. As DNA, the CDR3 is TGTGCCAGTCAAGCAGGGGGCCCAAACTACGAGCAGTACTTC. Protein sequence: CASQAGGPNYEQYF.